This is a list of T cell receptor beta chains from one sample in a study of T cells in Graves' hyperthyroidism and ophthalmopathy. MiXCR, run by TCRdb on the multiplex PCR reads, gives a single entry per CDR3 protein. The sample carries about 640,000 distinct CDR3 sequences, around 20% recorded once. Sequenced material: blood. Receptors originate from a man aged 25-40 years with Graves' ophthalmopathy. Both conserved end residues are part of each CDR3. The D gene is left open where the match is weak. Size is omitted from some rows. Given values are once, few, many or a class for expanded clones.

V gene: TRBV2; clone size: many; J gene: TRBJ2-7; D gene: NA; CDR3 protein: CASRGPSYEQYF; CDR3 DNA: TGTGCCAGCAGAGGGCCTTCCTACGAGCAGTACTTC
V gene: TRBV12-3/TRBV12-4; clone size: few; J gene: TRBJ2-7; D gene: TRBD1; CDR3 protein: CASRQGVVAYEQYF; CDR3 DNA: TGTGCCAGCAGGCAGGGGGTTGTAGCCTACGAGCAGTACTTC
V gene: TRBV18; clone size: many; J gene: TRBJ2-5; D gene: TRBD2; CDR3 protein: CASSPGTSSSETQYF; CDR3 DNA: TGTGCCAGCTCACCAGGGACTAGCTCTTCGGAGACCCAGTACTTC
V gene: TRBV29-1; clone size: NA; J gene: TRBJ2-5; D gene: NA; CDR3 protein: CSVPLRGQETQYF; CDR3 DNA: TGCAGCGTCCCCCTGAGGGGACAAGAGACCCAGTACTTC
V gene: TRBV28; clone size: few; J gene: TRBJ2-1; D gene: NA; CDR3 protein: CASSLSRGAWEQFF; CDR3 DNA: TGTGCCAGCAGTTTAAGCAGGGGGGCCTGGGAGCAGTTCTTC
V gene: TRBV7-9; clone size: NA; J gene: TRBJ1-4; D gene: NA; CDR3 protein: CASSPRQTTNEKLFF; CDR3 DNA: TGTGCCAGCAGCCCCCGACAGACAACTAATGAAAAACTGTTTTTT
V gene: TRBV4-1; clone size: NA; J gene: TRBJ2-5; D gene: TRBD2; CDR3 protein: CASSQILGGASGKETQYF; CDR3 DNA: TGCGCCAGCAGCCAAATTTTGGGCGGGGCTAGCGGGAAAGAGACCCAGTACTTC
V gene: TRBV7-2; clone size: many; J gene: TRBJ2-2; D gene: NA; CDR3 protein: CASSPYGELFF; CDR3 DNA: TGTGCCAGCAGCCCGTACGGGGAGCTGTTTTTT
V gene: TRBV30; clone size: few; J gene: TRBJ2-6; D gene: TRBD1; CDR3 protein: CAWSVPTGEAGANVLTF; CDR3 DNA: TGTGCCTGGAGTGTTCCGACAGGGGAGGCTGGGGCCAACGTCCTGACTTTC
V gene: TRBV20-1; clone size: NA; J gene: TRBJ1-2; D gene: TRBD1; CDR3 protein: CSANPGTGNYGYTF; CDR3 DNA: TGCAGTGCTAACCCCGGGACAGGGAACTATGGCTACACCTTC
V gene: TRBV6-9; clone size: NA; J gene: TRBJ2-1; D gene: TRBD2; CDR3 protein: CASSYPLKLAGDLSSYNKQFF; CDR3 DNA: TGTGCCAGCAGTTACCCACTCAAACTAGCGGGAGACCTCAGCTCCTACAATAAGCAGTTCTTC
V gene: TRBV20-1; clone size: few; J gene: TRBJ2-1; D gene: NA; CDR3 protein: CSARDSTRQNEQFF; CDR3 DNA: TGCAGTGCTAGGGACTCTACCCGACAGAATGAGCAGTTCTTC
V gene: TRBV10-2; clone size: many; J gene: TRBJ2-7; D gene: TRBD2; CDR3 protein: CASRTSGRSYEQYF; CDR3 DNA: TGCGCCAGCAGGACTAGCGGGAGGAGTTACGAGCAGTACTTC
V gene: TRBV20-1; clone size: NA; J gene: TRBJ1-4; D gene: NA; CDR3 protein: CSARATSVNEKLFF; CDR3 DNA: TGCAGTGCTAGAGCGACCAGTGTTAATGAAAAACTGTTTTTT
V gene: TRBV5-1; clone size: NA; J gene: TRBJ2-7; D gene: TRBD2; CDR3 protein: CASSFETSGYEQYF; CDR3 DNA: TGCGCCAGCAGCTTCGAGACTAGCGGTTACGAGCAGTACTTC
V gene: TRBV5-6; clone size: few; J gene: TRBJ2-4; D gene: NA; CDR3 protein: CASSLFQGLENIQYF; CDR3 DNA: TGTGCCAGCAGCTTATTTCAGGGTTTGGAAAACATTCAGTACTTC
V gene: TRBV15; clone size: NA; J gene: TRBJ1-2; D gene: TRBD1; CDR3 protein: CATSSGMRDSRRIDYGYTF; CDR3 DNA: TGTGCCACCAGCAGCGGCATGAGGGACAGCCGAAGGATAGACTATGGCTACACCTTC
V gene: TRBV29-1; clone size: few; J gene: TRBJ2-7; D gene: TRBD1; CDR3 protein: CSVLGGQGYEQYF; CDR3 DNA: TGCAGCGTCCTGGGGGGACAGGGCTACGAGCAGTACTTC
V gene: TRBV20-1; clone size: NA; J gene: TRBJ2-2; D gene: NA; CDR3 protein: CSASPRDTGELFF; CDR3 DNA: TGCAGTGCTAGTCCCAGGGACACCGGGGAGCTGTTTTTT
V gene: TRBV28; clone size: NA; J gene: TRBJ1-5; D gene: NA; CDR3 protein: CASSFGPQGQPQHF; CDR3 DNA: TGTGCCAGCAGTTTTGGTCCCCAGGGGCAGCCCCAGCATTTT
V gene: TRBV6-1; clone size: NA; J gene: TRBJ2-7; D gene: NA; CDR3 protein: CASTEWPTYEQYF; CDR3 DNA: TGTGCCAGCACCGAGTGGCCGACCTACGAGCAGTACTTC
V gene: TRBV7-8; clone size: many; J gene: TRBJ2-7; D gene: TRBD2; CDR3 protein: CASSSPGTRGYEQYF; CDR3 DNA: TGTGCCAGCAGCTCCCCCGGGACTAGAGGCTACGAGCAGTACTTC
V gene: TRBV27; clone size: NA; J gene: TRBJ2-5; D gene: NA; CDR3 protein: CASRPRQGWETQYF; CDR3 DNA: TGTGCCAGCAGACCGCGTCAGGGGTGGGAGACCCAGTACTTC
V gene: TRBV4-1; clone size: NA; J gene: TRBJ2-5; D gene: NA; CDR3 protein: CASSQDPGDSFPSPQYF; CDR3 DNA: TGCGCCAGCAGCCAAGATCCAGGCGACTCCTTCCCTAGCCCCCAGTACTTC
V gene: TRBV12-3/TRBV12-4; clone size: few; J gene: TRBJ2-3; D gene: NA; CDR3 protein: CASLKQSDTQYF; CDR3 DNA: TGTGCAAGCCTTAAGCAATCCGATACGCAGTATTTT
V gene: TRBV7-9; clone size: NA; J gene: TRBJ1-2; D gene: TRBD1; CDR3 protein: CASSLDGGQMEGYTF; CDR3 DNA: TGTGCCAGCAGCTTAGACGGGGGACAGATGGAAGGCTACACCTTC
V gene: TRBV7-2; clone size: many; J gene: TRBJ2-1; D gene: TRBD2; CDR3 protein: CASSDRLAGSSYNEQFF; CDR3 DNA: TGTGCCAGCAGCGATCGGCTAGCGGGGAGCTCCTACAATGAGCAGTTCTTC
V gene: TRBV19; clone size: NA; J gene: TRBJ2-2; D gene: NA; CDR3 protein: CASSPYRAPNTGELFF; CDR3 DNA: TGTGCCAGTAGTCCCTACAGGGCTCCGAACACCGGGGAGCTGTTTTTT
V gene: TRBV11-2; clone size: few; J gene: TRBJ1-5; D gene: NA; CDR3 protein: CASSFQGVNQPQHF; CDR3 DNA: TGTGCCAGCAGCTTTCAGGGCGTCAATCAGCCCCAGCATTTT
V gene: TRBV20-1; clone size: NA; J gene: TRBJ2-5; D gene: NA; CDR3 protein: CSARSYARETQYF; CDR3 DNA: TGCAGTGCTAGATCCTACGCTCGGGAGACCCAGTACTTC
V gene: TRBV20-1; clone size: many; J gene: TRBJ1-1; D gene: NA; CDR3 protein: CSAAGRGTTEAFF; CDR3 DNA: TGCAGTGCGGCCGGGAGGGGGACCACTGAAGCTTTCTTT
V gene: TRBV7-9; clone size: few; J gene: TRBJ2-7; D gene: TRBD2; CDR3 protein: CASSSSGRGTYEQYF; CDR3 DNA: TGTGCCAGCAGCTCAAGCGGGAGAGGTACCTACGAGCAGTACTTC
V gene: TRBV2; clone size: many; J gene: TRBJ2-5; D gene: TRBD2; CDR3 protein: CASSEAGGSHGETQYF; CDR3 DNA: TGTGCCAGCAGTGAAGCCGGCGGGAGCCATGGGGAGACCCAGTACTTC
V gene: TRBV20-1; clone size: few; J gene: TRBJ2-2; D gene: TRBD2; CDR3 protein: CSAYPSGRRGELFF; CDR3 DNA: TGCAGTGCTTACCCTAGCGGGAGAAGGGGGGAGCTGTTTTTT
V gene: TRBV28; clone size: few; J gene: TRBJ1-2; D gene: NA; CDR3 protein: CASSPLDTYNYGYTF; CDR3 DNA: TGTGCCAGCAGTCCTCTGGACACTTATAACTATGGCTACACCTTC
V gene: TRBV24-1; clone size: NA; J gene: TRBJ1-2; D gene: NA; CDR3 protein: CATAPRGSFGYTF; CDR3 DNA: TGTGCCACCGCTCCCCGGGGGTCGTTCGGCTACACCTTC
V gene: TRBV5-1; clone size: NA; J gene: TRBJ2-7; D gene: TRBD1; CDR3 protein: CASSSLTGGSYEQYF; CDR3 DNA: TGCGCCAGCAGCTCTCTGACAGGGGGATCCTACGAGCAGTACTTC
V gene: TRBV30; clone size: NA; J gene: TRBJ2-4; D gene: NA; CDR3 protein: CAWSVGGTKNIQYF; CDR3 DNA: TGTGCCTGGAGTGTTGGAGGAACCAAAAACATTCAGTACTTC
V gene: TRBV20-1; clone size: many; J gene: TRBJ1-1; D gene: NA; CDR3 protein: CSARRAPDRLNTEAFF; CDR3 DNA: TGCAGTGCTAGGAGGGCCCCCGACCGATTGAACACTGAAGCTTTCTTT
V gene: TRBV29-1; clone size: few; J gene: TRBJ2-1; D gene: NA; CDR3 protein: CSVEGVELGSYNEQFF; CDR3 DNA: TGCAGCGTTGAAGGAGTAGAGTTAGGATCCTACAATGAGCAGTTCTTC
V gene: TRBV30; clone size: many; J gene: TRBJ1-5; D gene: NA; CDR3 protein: CAWSVGGMDQPQHF; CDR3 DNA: TGTGCCTGGAGTGTTGGAGGGATGGATCAGCCCCAGCATTTT
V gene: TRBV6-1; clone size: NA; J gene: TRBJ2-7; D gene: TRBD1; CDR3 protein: CASRRTGSHEQYF; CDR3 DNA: TGTGCCAGCAGGCGGACAGGGAGTCACGAGCAGTACTTC
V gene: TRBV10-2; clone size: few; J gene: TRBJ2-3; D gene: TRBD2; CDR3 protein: CASSYGTSVDTQYF; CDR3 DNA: TGCGCCAGCAGTTACGGGACTAGTGTGGATACGCAGTATTTT
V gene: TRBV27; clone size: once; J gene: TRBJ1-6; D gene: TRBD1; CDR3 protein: CASSIIQGGVSPLHF; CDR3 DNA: TGTGCCAGCAGTATTATCCAGGGGGGGGTCTCACCCCTCCACTTT
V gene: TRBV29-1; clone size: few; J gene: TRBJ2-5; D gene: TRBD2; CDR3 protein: CSVEETSGVETQYF; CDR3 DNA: TGCAGCGTTGAAGAAACCAGCGGGGTAGAGACCCAGTACTTC
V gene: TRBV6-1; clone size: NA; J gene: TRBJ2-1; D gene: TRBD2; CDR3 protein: CASGAGDEQFF; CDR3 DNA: TGTGCCAGCGGGGCGGGAGATGAGCAGTTCTTC
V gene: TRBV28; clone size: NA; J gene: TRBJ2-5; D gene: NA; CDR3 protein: CASSSANPGPQEAQYF; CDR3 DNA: TGTGCCAGCAGCAGCGCCAATCCGGGACCGCAAGAGGCCCAGTACTTC
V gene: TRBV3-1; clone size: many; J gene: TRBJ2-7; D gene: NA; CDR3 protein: CASSQVPYYEQYF; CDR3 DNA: TGTGCCAGCAGCCAAGTGCCCTACTACGAGCAGTACTTC
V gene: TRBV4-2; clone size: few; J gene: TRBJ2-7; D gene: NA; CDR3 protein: CASSQAAGSLYEQYF; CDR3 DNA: TGTGCCAGCAGCCAAGCGGCAGGGTCCTTATACGAGCAGTACTTC
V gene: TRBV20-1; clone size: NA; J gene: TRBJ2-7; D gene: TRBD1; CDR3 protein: CSARAVGDRIYEQYF; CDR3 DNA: TGCAGTGCTAGAGCCGTTGGGGACAGGATATACGAGCAGTACTTC
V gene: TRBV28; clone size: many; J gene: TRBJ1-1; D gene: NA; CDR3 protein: CASSLSRQKNTPSLVGAFF; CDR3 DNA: TGTGCCAGCAGTTTATCCCGACAGAAAAACACTCCCAGTTTAGTAGGAGCTTTCTTT
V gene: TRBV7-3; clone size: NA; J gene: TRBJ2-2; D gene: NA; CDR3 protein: CASSSARYGELFF; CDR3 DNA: TGTGCCAGCAGCTCAGCCCGCTACGGGGAGCTGTTTTTT
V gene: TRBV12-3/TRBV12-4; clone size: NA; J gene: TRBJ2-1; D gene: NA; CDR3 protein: CASRSVGNEQFF; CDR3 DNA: TGTGCCAGCAGGTCGGTGGGAAATGAGCAGTTCTTC
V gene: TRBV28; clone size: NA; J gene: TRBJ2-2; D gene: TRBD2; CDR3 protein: CASRETSGTLNTGELFF; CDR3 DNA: TGTGCCAGCAGGGAAACTAGCGGGACACTGAACACCGGGGAGCTGTTTTTT
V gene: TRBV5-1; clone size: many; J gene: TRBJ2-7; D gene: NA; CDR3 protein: CASSPYPAYEQYF; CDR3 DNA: TGCGCCAGCAGCCCTTATCCGGCTTACGAGCAGTACTTC
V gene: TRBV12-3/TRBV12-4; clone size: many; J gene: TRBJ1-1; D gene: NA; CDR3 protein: CASRVYGRGAFF; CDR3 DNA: TGTGCCAGCAGAGTTTATGGGAGGGGAGCTTTCTTT
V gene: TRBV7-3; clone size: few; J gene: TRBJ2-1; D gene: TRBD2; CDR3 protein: CASSPGGGGNEQFF; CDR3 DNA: TGTGCCAGCAGCCCGGGTGGGGGGGGCAATGAGCAGTTCTTC
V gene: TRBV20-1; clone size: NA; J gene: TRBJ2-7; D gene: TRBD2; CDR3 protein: CSARTHFRLAGDGEQYF; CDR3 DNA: TGCAGTGCTAGGACACACTTTCGACTAGCGGGGGACGGCGAGCAGTACTTC
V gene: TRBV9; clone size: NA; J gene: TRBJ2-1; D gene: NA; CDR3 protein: CASSVEESNEQFF; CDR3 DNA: TGTGCCAGCAGCGTAGAGGAGAGCAATGAGCAGTTCTTC
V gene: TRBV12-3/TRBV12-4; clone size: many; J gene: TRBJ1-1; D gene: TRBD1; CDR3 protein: CASSTGGNTEAFF; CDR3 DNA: TGTGCCAGCAGCACAGGGGGCAACACTGAAGCTTTCTTT